The next 7 T cell receptor beta chains were all read from a single sample in a study of T cells expressing NK-cell markers. TCRdb re-called the 5' RACE reads and catalogs CDR3 proteins one per entry, DNA excluded. Its table records about 390,000 distinct CDR3 sequences. The sequencing input was blood T cells: a sorted CD56 or NKG2C T cell subset, CD4+ or CD8+ T cells, or bulk PBMC T cells (not recorded which). The receptors come from a woman between 50 and 59 years old in good health.

The chain links TRBV3-1 to TRBJ1-1; TCRdb gives TRBD1 as the D gene, but with no DNA this cannot be confirmed. Looked up from germline, CDR1 is LGHDT and CDR2 is YNNKEL (reference sequence). The CDR3 has 12 residues. CDR3 sequence reads: CASSQGRVGAFF.

J is TRBJ1-2 and V is TRBV7-9; TCRdb designates TRBD1, a call that cannot be tested without DNA. The CDR3 extends over 17 amino acids. CDR1 is SEHNR, CDR2 FQNEAQ, per germline (reference sequence). CDR3 protein: CASSLAGRSRLHYGYTF.

The chain uses TRBV6-5 and TRBJ2-3; TCRdb selects TRBD1, and the lack of DNA leaves this call unchecked. Looked up from germline, CDR1 is MNHEY and CDR2 is SVGAGI. The CDR3 consists of 16 residues. The CDR3 here is CASSPGTGYGTDTQYF.

The chain combines TRBV3-1 with TRBJ2-5; TCRdb gives TRBD2 as the D gene, but with no DNA this cannot be confirmed. The CDR3 extends over 14 amino acids. Germline values: CDR1 LGHDT, CDR2 YNNKEL (reference sequence). CDR3: CASGHSGVQETQYF.

This chain joins TRBV9 and TRBJ2-1; the TCRdb D gene call, TRBD2, has no DNA to confirm it. The CDR3 is made up of 16 amino acids. The germline gives CDR1 SGDLS, CDR2 YYNGEE. The CDR3 protein is CASSPRGGLASGEQFF.

The chain recombines TRBV29-1 with TRBJ2-1; TCRdb outputs TRBD2, but without DNA this stays unchecked. The CDR3 is 13 residues long. Germline assignment: CDR1 SQVTM and CDR2 ANQGSEA. The CDR3 is CSVTSVYYNEQFF.

J is TRBJ2-7 and V is TRBV5-1; the D call from TCRdb, TRBD2, cannot be confirmed without DNA. Germline V lookup: CDR1 SGHRS, CDR2 YFSETQ. The CDR3 sequence is 14 residues long. Here the CDR3 reads CASRQGGPSYEQYF.